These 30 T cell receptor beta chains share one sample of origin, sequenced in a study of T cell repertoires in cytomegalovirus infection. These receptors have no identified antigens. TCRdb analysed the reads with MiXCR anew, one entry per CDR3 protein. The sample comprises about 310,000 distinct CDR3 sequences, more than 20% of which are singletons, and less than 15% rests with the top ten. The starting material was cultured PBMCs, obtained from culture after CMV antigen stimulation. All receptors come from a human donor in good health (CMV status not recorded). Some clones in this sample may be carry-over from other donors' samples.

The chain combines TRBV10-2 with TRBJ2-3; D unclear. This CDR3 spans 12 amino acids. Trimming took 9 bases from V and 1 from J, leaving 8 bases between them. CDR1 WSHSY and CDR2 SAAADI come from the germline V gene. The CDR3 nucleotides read TGCGCCAGTGTTTCCGGCACAGATACGCAGTATTTT. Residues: CASVSGTDTQYF.

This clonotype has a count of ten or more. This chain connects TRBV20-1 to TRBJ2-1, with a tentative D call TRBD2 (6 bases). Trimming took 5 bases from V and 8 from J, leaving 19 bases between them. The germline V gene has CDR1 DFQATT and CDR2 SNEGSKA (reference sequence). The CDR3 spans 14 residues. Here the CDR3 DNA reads TGCAGTGCTGGCGTTCACGCGGGATTCGATGAGCAGTTCTTC. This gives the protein CSAGVHAGFDEQFF.

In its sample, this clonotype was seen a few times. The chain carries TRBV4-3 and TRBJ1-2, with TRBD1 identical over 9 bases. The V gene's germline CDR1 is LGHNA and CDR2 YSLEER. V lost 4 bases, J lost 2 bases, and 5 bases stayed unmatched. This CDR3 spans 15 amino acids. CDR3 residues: CASSRETGGNYGYTF. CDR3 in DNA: TGCGCCAGCAGCCGGGAAACAGGGGGCAACTATGGCTACACCTTC.

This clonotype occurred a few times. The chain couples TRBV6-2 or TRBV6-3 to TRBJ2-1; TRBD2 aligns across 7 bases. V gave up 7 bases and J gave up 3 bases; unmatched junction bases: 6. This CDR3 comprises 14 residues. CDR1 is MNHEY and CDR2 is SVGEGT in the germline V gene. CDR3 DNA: TGTGCCAGCAAGACAACGGGGGGCTACAATGAGCAGTTCTTC. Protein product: CASKTTGGYNEQFF.

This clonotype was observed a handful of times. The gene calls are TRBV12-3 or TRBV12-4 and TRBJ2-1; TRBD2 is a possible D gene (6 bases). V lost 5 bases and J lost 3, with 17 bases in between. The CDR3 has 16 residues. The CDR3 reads CASSPLLANSYNEQFF. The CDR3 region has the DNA TGTGCCAGCAGTCCCCTGCTAGCGAACAGCTACAATGAGCAGTTCTTC.

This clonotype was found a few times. This CDR3 is CASSPSTNYNEQFF. CDR3 nucleotide sequence: TGTGCCAGCAGCCCCTCGACGAACTACAATGAGCAGTTCTTC. The J gene is TRBJ2-1, the V gene TRBV7-2; D is unclear. V dropped 5 bases and J dropped 3 bases, with 11 bases sitting between them. Germline V gives CDR1 SGHTA, CDR2 FQGNSA. CDR3 size: 14 residues.

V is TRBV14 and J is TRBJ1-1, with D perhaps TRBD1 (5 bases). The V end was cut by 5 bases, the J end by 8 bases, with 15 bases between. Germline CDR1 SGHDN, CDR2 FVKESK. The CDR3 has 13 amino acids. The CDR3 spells CASSFRGQGEAFF. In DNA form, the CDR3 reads TGTGCCAGCAGCTTCCGCGGGCAGGGCGAAGCTTTCTTT.

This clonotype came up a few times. CDR3 loop: CATSMGGQPQHF. The CDR3 DNA reads TGTGCCACCAGTATGGGTGGTCAGCCCCAGCATTTT. The genes are TRBV24-1 and TRBJ1-5; D remains ambiguous. Trimming shortened V by 6 bases and J by 6 bases, and 8 bases separated the two germline ends. Germline V gives CDR1 KGHDR, CDR2 SFDVKD. The CDR3 runs to 12 residues.

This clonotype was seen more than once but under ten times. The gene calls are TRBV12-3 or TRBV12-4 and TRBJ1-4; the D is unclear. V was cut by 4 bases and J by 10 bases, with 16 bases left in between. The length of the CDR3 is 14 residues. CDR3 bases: TGTGCCAGCAGTTCCCACACCGGAGGTGCAAAACTGTTTTTT. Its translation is CASSSHTGGAKLFF.

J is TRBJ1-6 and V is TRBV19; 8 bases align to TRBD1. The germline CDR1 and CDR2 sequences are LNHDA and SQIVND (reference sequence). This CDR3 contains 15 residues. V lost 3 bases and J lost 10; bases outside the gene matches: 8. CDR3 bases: TGTGCCAGTAGTATCGCTGGGACAGGCAACTCACCCCTCCACTTT. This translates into CASSIAGTGNSPLHF.

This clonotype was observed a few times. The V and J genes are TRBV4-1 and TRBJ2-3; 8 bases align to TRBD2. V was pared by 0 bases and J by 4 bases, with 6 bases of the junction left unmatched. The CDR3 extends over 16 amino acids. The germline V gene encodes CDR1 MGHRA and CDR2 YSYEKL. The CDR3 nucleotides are TGCGCCAGCAGCCAAGAGACCGGGAGGGCCGCAGATACGCAGTATTTT. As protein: CASSQETGRAADTQYF.

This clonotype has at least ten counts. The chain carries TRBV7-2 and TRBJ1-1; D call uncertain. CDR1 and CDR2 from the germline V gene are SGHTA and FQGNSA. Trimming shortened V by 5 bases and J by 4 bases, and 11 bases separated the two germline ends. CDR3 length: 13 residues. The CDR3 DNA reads TGTGCCAGCAGCCTCGGGAAGTCCACTGAAGCTTTCTTT. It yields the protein CASSLGKSTEAFF.

CDR3 bases: TGTGCCAGCAGCTTGGACCGGGAGAGGGACGAGCAGTACTTC. It encodes CASSLDRERDEQYF. The rearrangement joins TRBV7-9 to TRBJ2-7; TRBD2 might be the D (6 bases). V was cut by 3 bases and J by 5 bases, with 14 bases left in between. Germline-derived CDR1 and CDR2 are SEHNR and FQNEAQ (reference sequence). CDR3 size: 14 residues.

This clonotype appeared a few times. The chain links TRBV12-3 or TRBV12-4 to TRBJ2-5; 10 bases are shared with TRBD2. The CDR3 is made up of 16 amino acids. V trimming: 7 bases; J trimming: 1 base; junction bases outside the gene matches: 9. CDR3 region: CASNPGTSGTQETQYF. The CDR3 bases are TGTGCCAGCAACCCGGGAACTAGCGGGACCCAAGAGACCCAGTACTTC.

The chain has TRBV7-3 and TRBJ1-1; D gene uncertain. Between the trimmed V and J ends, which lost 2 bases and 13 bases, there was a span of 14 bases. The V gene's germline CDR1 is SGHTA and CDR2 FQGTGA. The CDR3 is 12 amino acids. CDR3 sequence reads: CASSLDQGMGFF. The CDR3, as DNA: TGTGCCAGCAGCTTAGATCAAGGGATGGGTTTCTTT.

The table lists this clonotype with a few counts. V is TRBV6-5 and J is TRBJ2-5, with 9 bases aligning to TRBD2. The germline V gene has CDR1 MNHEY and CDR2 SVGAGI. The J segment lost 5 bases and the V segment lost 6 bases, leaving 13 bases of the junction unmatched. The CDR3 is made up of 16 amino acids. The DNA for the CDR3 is TGTGCCAGCAGCCGAGGGGGGACTAGCCTGGGGGAGACCCAGTACTTC. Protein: CASSRGGTSLGETQYF.

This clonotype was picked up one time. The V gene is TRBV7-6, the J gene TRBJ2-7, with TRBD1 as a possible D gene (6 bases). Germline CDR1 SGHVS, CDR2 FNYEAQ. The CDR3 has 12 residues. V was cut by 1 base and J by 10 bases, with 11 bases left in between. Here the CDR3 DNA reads TGTGCCAGCAGCTTAGTGGGGGCGGATCAGTACTTC. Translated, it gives CASSLVGADQYF.

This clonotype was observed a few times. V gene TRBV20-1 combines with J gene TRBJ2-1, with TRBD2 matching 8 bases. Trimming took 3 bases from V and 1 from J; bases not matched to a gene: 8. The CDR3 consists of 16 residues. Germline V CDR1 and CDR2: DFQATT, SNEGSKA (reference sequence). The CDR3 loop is CSARLPGGRSYNEQFF. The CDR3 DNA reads TGCAGTGCTAGGCTCCCGGGAGGGCGTTCCTACAATGAGCAGTTCTTC.

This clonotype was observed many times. The CDR3 DNA follows: TGTGCCAGCAGCTTAACGGGGAGCACAGATACGCAGTATTTT. It specifies CASSLTGSTDTQYF. The chain employs TRBV7-2 and TRBJ2-3, with TRBD2 as a possible D gene (5 bases). The length of the CDR3 is 14 residues. The germline V gene encodes CDR1 SGHTA and CDR2 FQGNSA. V lost 2 bases to trimming and J lost 0 bases, with 6 bases between them.

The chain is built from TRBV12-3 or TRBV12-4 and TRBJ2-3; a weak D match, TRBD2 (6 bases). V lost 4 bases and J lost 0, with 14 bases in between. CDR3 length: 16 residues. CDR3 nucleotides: TGTGCCAGCAGTTCGCCTACGAGCGGGAGCACAGATACGCAGTATTTT. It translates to CASSSPTSGSTDTQYF.

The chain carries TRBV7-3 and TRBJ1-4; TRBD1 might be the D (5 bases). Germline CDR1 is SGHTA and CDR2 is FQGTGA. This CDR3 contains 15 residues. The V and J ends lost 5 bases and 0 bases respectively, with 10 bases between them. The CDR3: CASSLRGSTNEKLFF. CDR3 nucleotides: TGTGCCAGCAGCCTACGGGGGTCAACTAATGAAAAACTGTTTTTT.

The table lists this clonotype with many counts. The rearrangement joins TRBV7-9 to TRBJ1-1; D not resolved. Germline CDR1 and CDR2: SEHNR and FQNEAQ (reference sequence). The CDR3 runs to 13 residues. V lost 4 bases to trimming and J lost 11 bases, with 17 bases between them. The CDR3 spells CASSSSSVAYAFF. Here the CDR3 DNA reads TGTGCCAGCAGCTCATCTTCGGTGGCTTATGCTTTCTTT. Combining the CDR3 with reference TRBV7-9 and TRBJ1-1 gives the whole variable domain DTGVSQNPRHKITKRGQNVTFRCDPISEHNRLYWYRQTLGQGPEFLTYFQNEAQLEKSRLLSDRFSAERPKGSFSTLEIQRTEQGDSAMYLCASSSSSVAYAFFGQGTRLTVV.

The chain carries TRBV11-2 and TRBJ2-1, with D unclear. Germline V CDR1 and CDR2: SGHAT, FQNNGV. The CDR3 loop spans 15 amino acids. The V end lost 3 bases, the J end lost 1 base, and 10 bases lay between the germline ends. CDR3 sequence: CASSFVRNSYNEQFF. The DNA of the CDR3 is TGTGCCAGCAGCTTCGTTCGGAATTCCTACAATGAGCAGTTCTTC.

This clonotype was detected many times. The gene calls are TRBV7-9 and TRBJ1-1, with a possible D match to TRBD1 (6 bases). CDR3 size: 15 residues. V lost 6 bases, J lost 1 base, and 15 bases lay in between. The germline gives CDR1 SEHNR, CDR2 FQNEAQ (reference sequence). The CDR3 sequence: CASSYYPGQNTEAFF. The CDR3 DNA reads TGTGCCAGCAGTTATTATCCGGGACAGAACACTGAAGCTTTCTTT.

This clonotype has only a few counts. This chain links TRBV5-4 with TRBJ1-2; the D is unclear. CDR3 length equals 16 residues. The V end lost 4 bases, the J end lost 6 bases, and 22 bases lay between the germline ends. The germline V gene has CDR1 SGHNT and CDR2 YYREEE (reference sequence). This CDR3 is CASSDGVKIGVDGYTF. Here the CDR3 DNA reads TGTGCCAGCAGCGACGGGGTGAAAATCGGGGTTGATGGCTACACCTTC.

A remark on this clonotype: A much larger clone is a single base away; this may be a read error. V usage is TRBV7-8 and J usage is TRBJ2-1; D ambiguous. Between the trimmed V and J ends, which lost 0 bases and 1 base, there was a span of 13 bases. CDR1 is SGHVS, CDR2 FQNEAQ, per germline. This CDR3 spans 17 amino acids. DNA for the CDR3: TGTGCCAGCAGCTTAGCGTACCGGGCACTATCCTACAATGAGCAGTTCTTC. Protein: CASSLAYRALSYNEQFF.

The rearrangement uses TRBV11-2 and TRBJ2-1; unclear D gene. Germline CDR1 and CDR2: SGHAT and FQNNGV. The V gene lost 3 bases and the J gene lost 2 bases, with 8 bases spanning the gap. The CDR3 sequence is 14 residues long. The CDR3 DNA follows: TGTGCCAGCAGCTTCGCGCGGACCTACAATGAGCAGTTCTTC. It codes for CASSFARTYNEQFF.

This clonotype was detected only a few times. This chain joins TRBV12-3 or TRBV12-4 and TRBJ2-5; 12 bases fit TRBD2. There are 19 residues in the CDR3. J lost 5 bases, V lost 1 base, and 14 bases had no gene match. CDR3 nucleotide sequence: TGTGCCAGCAGTTTAGGGGCTAGCGGGAGGGTGAGGGGGGGGGAGACCCAGTACTTC. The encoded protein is CASSLGASGRVRGGETQYF.

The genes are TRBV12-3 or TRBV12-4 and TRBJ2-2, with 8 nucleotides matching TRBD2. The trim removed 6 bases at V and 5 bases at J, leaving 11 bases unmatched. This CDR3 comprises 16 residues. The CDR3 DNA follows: TGTGCCAGCAGCCCCGCGTGGACTAGCTCTACCGGGGAGCTGTTTTTT. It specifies CASSPAWTSSTGELFF.

CDR3 loop: CASSDVGGTEAFF. CDR3 DNA: TGCGCCAGCAGCGACGTGGGAGGCACTGAAGCTTTCTTT. The chain has TRBV5-1 and TRBJ1-1; unclear D gene. The CDR3 length is 13 residues. Germline V gives CDR1 SGHRS, CDR2 YFSETQ. V was trimmed by 4 bases and J by 4 bases, leaving 11 bases between them.